What follows is one TCR beta chain and its context. Original data processing: Reference gene primer amplification gave nucleated cell count estimates. This table comes from immunoSEQ multiplex PCR, and its TCRdb copy is limited to in-frame clones, with some not included. D and trimming were read from the DNA, whereas the V and J calls and clone size are those reported in that table. The data show 150,000 to 200,000 clones, around 92% seen once. This record belongs to a study of blood T cell repertoires in COVID-19. Looking at the study overall: The study drew acute and convalescent COVID-19 samples from the United States, Italy and Spain.

The V gene lost 0 bases and the J gene lost 3 bases, with 9 bases spanning the gap. The CDR3 consists of 14 residues. Germline CDR1 SEHNR, CDR2 FQNEAQ (reference sequence). The origin of this receptor is a man younger than 45 with COVID-19, enrolled during active disease. This rearrangement joins TRBV7-9 to TRBJ2-7; tentative D call: TRBD2 (6 bases). The specimen was peripheral blood. CDR3 in amino acids: CASSLAEGLYEQYF. CDR3 nucleotides: TGTGCCAGCAGCTTAGCGGAGGGTCTCTACGAGCAGTACTTC. Supplemented by reference TRBV7-9 and TRBJ2-7, the full variable domain reads DTGVSQNPRHKITKRGQNVTFRCDPISEHNRLYWYRQTLGQGPEFLTYFQNEAQLEKSRLLSDRFSAERPKGSFSTLEIQRTEQGDSAMYLCASSLAEGLYEQYFGPGTRLTVT.